The rows below give T cell receptor beta chains drawn from one sample of a study of cytomegalovirus exposure and HLA in healthy donors. TCRdb's copy holds only in-frame clones and misses some; the assay was immunoSEQ multiplex PCR. The sample records under 200,000 clones, about 73% being singletons. The specimen was PBMCs. The receptors shown here come from a woman between 40 and 55 years old in good health and CMV-seronegative. The CDR3 runs from the conserved cysteine through the conserved F or W. The D gene is left open where the match is weak. Clone size is stated in some rows and not others, as once, few, many or a class when expanded.

d_call: TRBD1
v_call: TRBV2
j_call: TRBJ1-6
clone_size: NA
cdr3_nt: TGTGCTAGCAGCCTCGGCGGGACAGGGAATTCACCCCTCCACTTT
cdr3_aa: CASSLGGTGNSPLHF

d_call: TRBD1
v_call: TRBV4-1
j_call: TRBJ1-5
clone_size: NA
cdr3_nt: TGCGCCAGCAGCCAAGATCCCCGACAGGGGCTGAGGCAGCCCCAGCATTTT
cdr3_aa: CASSQDPRQGLRQPQHF

d_call: NA
v_call: TRBV18
j_call: TRBJ1-3
clone_size: NA
cdr3_nt: TGTGCCAGCTCCGCGACGGGTTTGGGAAACACCATATATTTT
cdr3_aa: CASSATGLGNTIYF

d_call: NA
v_call: TRBV6-5
j_call: TRBJ1-1
clone_size: many
cdr3_nt: TGTGCCAGCACCCGGGGGTTTTTGGACACTGAAGCTTTCTTT
cdr3_aa: CASTRGFLDTEAFF

d_call: TRBD1
v_call: TRBV5-4
j_call: TRBJ1-1
clone_size: NA
cdr3_nt: TGTGCCAGCAGCTTCGACAGGGCTGAAGCTTTCTTT
cdr3_aa: CASSFDRAEAFF

d_call: TRBD2
v_call: TRBV5-4
j_call: TRBJ2-1
clone_size: few
cdr3_nt: TGTGCCAGCACCACGACTAGCGGGGATGGTGAGCAGTTCTTC
cdr3_aa: CASTTTSGDGEQFF

d_call: NA
v_call: TRBV4-1
j_call: TRBJ2-7
clone_size: NA
cdr3_nt: TGCGCCAGCAGCCAAGATCCCGGCGGTTCCTACGAGCAGTACTTC
cdr3_aa: CASSQDPGGSYEQYF

d_call: NA
v_call: TRBV6-5
j_call: TRBJ2-7
clone_size: NA
cdr3_nt: TGTGCCAGCAGTCCCATCGGAGTGGAGCAGTACTTC
cdr3_aa: CASSPIGVEQYF

d_call: TRBD1
v_call: TRBV4-1
j_call: TRBJ1-1
clone_size: few
cdr3_nt: TGCGCCAGCAGCCAAGTGGAGGGGGCCCCTGAAGCTTTCTTT
cdr3_aa: CASSQVEGAPEAFF

d_call: TRBD1
v_call: TRBV10-3
j_call: TRBJ1-2
clone_size: NA
cdr3_nt: TGTGCCATCAGTTCCGGGACAGAGATCTATGGCTACACCTTC
cdr3_aa: CAISSGTEIYGYTF

d_call: NA
v_call: TRBV5-1
j_call: TRBJ2-5
clone_size: once
cdr3_nt: TGCGCCAGCAGTTCCAACGGAGGGGGCGGAGAGACCCAGTACTTC
cdr3_aa: CASSSNGGGGETQYF

d_call: TRBD1
v_call: TRBV6-5
j_call: TRBJ2-1
clone_size: NA
cdr3_nt: TGTGCCAGCAGTTCACGGACAGGGGGCTTCAATGAGCAGTTCTTC
cdr3_aa: CASSSRTGGFNEQFF

d_call: NA
v_call: TRBV11-2
j_call: TRBJ1-1
clone_size: NA
cdr3_nt: TGTGCCAGCAGCCTGACAGGCGCGATGGCCACTGAAGCTTTCTTT
cdr3_aa: CASSLTGAMATEAFF

d_call: TRBD2
v_call: TRBV5-4
j_call: TRBJ2-3
clone_size: NA
cdr3_nt: TGTGCCAGCAGCCCGGGACTAGGGGGCACAGATACGCAGTATTTT
cdr3_aa: CASSPGLGGTDTQYF

d_call: TRBD1
v_call: TRBV5-6
j_call: TRBJ2-5
clone_size: NA
cdr3_nt: TGTGCCAGCAGTTCATCGGACAGGGGGGTGTTTGGGGAGACCCAGTACTTC
cdr3_aa: CASSSSDRGVFGETQYF

d_call: TRBD1
v_call: TRBV6-6
j_call: TRBJ2-5
clone_size: NA
cdr3_nt: TGTGCCAGCACCCTCCGACAGGGGGTATTGGAGACCCAGTACTTC
cdr3_aa: CASTLRQGVLETQYF

d_call: NA
v_call: TRBV7-9
j_call: TRBJ1-1
clone_size: NA
cdr3_nt: TGTGCCAGCAGCTTAACGAGGGAGAAAGCTTTCTTT
cdr3_aa: CASSLTREKAFF

d_call: NA
v_call: TRBV21-1
j_call: TRBJ1-6
clone_size: NA
cdr3_nt: TGTGCCAGCAGCAAGGGGGACAGTTTATTCAGGTCCTATAATTCACCCCTCCACTTT
cdr3_aa: CASSKGDSLFRSYNSPLHF

d_call: NA
v_call: TRBV29-1
j_call: TRBJ1-1
clone_size: NA
cdr3_nt: TGCAGTGGACAGAACACTGAAGCTTTCTTT
cdr3_aa: CSGQNTEAFF

d_call: NA
v_call: TRBV7-9
j_call: TRBJ2-7
clone_size: NA
cdr3_nt: TGTGCCAGTAGCTTACCAGGGACCTACGAGCAGTACTTC
cdr3_aa: CASSLPGTYEQYF

d_call: TRBD1
v_call: TRBV28
j_call: TRBJ1-2
clone_size: NA
cdr3_nt: TGTGCCAGCAGTGGACAGGGGGGTTCTTATGGCTACACCTTC
cdr3_aa: CASSGQGGSYGYTF

d_call: NA
v_call: TRBV5-1
j_call: TRBJ1-1
clone_size: few
cdr3_nt: TGCGCCAGCAGCGCCCTAAGCGTCACTGAAGCTTTCTTT
cdr3_aa: CASSALSVTEAFF

d_call: NA
v_call: TRBV28
j_call: TRBJ1-2
clone_size: NA
cdr3_nt: TGTGCCAGCAGCCGGGGAGCTAACTATGGCTACACCTTC
cdr3_aa: CASSRGANYGYTF

d_call: NA
v_call: TRBV18
j_call: TRBJ2-5
clone_size: once
cdr3_nt: TGTGCCAGCTCACCACCGTGGTCCGCGGAAGAGACCCAGTACTTC
cdr3_aa: CASSPPWSAEETQYF

d_call: NA
v_call: TRBV7-8
j_call: TRBJ1-2
clone_size: NA
cdr3_nt: TGTGCCAGCAGCTTCGGACCGCCGGACTCTGGCTACACCTTC
cdr3_aa: CASSFGPPDSGYTF

d_call: TRBD2
v_call: TRBV5-1
j_call: TRBJ2-1
clone_size: once
cdr3_nt: TGCGCCAGCAGCTTGGGGGCTAGCGGGGGGGCTGGTGAGCAGTTCTTC
cdr3_aa: CASSLGASGGAGEQFF

d_call: NA
v_call: TRBV15
j_call: TRBJ1-5
clone_size: NA
cdr3_nt: TGTGCCACCAGCAGAGTGGCTTACAGGGTCGAGCCTCAGCCCCAGCATTTT
cdr3_aa: CATSRVAYRVEPQPQHF